What follows is one T cell receptor beta chain and its context. Its cognate antigen is unknown. Only in-frame clones appear in the TCRdb table, and some are missing; sequencing was by immunoSEQ multiplex PCR. The sample shows 120,000 or so clones, 75% to 95% of them seen only once. The sample is drawn from a study of T cell responses to AZD1222 COVID-19 vaccine. Study findings and constraints: Nearly half of spike-specific TCRs reportedly target variant regions that are unmutated in the B.1.351 and B.1.1.7 variants. Baseline seropositivity occurred in only a handful of AZD1222 recipients. Spike-specific TCR breadth rose after two AZD1222 doses, and depth rose as well.

The CDR3 has 15 residues. The rearrangement links TRBV21-1 to TRBJ1-2. TRBV21-1 is annotated as a pseudogene. This specimen was peripheral blood, taken on day 0 of AZD1222 vaccination. The sequence derives from an adult in good health. CDR3 nucleotide sequence: TGTGCCAGCAGCAAAGGAACCGTACGAGGCTATGGCTACACCTTC. The encoded protein is CASSKGTVRGYGYTF.